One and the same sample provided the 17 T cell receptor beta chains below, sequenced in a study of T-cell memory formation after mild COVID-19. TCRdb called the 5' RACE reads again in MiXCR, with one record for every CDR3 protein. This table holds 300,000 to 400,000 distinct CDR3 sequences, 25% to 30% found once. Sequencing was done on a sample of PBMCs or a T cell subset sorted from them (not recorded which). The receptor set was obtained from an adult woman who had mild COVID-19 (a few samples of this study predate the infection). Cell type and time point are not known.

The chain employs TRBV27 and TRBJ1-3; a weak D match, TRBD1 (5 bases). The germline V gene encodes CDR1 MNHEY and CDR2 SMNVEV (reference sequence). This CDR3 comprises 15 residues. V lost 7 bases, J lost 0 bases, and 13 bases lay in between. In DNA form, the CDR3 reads TGTGCCAGCAAGCAGGGCCCCCTCTCTGGAAACACCATATATTTT. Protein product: CASKQGPLSGNTIYF.

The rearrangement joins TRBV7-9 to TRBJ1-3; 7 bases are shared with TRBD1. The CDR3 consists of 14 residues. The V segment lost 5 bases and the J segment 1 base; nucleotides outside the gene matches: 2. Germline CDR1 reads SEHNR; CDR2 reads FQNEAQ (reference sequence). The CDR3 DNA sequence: TGTGCCAGCAGCCAGACAGGGTCTGGAAACACCATATATTTT. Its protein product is CASSQTGSGNTIYF. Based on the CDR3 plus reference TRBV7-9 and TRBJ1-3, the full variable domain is DTGVSQNPRHKITKRGQNVTFRCDPISEHNRLYWYRQTLGQGPEFLTYFQNEAQLEKSRLLSDRFSAERPKGSFSTLEIQRTEQGDSAMYLCASSQTGSGNTIYFGEGSWLTVV.

CDR3 protein: CSARSQVRVYEQYF. In DNA, the CDR3 is TGCAGTGCTAGATCCCAAGTGCGGGTCTACGAGCAGTACTTC. The rearrangement uses TRBV20-1 and TRBJ2-7, with D possibly TRBD2 on 5 matching bases. Between the trimmed V and J ends, which lost 2 bases and 3 bases, there was a span of 14 bases. This CDR3 is 14 amino acids long. The V gene's germline CDR1 is DFQATT and CDR2 SNEGSKA (reference sequence).

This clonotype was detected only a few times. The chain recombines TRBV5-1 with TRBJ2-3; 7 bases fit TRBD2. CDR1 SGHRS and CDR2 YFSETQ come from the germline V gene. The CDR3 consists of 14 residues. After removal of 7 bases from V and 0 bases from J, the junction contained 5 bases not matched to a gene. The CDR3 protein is CASHGGGSTDTQYF. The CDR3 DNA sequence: TGCGCCAGCCACGGCGGGGGAAGCACAGATACGCAGTATTTT.

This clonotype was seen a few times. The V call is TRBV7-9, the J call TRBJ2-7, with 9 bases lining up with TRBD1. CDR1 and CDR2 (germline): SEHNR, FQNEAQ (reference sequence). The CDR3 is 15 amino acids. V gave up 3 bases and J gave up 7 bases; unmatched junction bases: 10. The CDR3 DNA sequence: TGTGCCAGCAGCTTGTCCCGGACAGGGGCTCAGGAGCAGTACTTC. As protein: CASSLSRTGAQEQYF.

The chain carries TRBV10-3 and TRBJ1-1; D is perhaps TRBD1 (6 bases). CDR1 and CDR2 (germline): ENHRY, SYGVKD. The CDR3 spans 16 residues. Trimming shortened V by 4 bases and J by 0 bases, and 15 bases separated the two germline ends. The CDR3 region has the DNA TGTGCCATCAGTGGAACAGGGTGGGAACTGAACACTGAAGCTTTCTTT. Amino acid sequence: CAISGTGWELNTEAFF.

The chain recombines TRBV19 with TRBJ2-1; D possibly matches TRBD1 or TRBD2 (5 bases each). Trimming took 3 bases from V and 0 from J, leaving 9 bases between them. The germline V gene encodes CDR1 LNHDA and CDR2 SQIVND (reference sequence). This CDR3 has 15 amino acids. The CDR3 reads CASSMSGSSYNEQFF. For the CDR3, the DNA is TGTGCCAGTAGTATGTCAGGGAGCTCCTACAATGAGCAGTTCTTC.

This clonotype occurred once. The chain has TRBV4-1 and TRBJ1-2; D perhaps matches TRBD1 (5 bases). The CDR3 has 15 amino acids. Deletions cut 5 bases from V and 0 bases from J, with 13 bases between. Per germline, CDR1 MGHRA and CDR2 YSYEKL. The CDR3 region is CASSAFDSTNYGYTF. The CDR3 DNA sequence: TGCGCCAGCAGCGCTTTTGACAGTACTAACTATGGCTACACCTTC.

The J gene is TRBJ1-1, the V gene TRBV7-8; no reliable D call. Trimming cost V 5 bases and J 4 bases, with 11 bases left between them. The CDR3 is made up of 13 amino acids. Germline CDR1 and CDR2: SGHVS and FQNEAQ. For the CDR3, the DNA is TGTGCCAGCAGCCCCGGCCGGGCCACTGAAGCTTTCTTT. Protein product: CASSPGRATEAFF.

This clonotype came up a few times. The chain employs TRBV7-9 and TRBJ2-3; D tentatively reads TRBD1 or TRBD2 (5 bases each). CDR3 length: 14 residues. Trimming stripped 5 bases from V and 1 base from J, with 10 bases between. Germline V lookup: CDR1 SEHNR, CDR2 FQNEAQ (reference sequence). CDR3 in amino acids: CASSPPGRTDTQYF. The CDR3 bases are TGTGCCAGCAGCCCCCCGGGGCGCACAGATACGCAGTATTTT.

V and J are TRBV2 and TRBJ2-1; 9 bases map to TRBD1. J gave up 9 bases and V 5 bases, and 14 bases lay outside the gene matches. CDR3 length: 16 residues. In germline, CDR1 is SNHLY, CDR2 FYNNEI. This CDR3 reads CASSNSMGQGGSEQFF. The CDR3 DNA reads TGTGCCAGCAGTAACTCCATGGGACAGGGCGGGAGTGAGCAGTTCTTC.

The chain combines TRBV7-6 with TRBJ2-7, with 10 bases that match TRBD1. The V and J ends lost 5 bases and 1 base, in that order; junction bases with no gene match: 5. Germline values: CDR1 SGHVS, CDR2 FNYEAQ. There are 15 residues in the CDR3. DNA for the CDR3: TGTGCCAGCAGCCAGGGGACAGGGGTATCCTACGAGCAGTACTTC. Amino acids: CASSQGTGVSYEQYF.

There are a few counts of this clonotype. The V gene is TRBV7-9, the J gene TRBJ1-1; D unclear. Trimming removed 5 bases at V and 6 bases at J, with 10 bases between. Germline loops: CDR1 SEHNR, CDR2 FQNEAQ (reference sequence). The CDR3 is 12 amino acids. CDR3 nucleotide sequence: TGTGCCAGCAGCCTTACCAGTGCTGAAGCTTTCTTT. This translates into CASSLTSAEAFF.

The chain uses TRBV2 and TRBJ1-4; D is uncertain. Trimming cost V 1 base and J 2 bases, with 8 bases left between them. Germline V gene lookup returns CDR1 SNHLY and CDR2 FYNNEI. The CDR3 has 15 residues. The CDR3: CASSEVLGTNEKLFF. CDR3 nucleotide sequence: TGTGCCAGCAGTGAAGTATTGGGGACTAATGAAAAACTGTTTTTT.

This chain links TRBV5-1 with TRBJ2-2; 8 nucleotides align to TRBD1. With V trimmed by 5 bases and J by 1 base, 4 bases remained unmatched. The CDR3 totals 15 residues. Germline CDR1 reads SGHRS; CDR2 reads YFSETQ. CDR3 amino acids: CASSSGGRNTGELFF. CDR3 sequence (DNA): TGCGCCAGCAGTTCAGGGGGCAGGAACACCGGGGAGCTGTTTTTT.

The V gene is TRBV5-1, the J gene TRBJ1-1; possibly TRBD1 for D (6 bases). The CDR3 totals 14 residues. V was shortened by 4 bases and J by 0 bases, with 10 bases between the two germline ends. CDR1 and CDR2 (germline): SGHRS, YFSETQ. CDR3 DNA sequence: TGCGCCAGCAGCGGGGGCCTGTTGAACACTGAAGCTTTCTTT. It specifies CASSGGLLNTEAFF.

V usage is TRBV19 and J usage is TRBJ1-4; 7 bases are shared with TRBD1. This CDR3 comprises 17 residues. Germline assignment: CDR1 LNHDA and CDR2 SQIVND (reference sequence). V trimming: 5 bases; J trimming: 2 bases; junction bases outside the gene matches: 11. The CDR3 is CASSVGTVGTTNEKLFF. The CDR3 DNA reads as TGTGCCAGTAGTGTCGGGACAGTAGGCACGACTAATGAAAAACTGTTTTTT.